This section outlines one T cell receptor beta chain sequence together with its context. What it binds is not known. This entry is derived from a study of response to subunit inactivated influenza vaccine. Whole-study findings and limits: Researchers suggested that each seasonal influenza vaccination recruits few new T cells.

The CDR3 length is 15 residues. The V end was cut by 5 bases, the J end by 6 bases, with 16 bases between. MiXCR, run by TCRdb on the RT-PCR reads, gives a single entry per CDR3 protein. The sample yields a few hundred thousand distinct CDR3 sequences, roughly 9.7% seen once. This receptor was obtained from a man aged 45-60 years who received an inactivated influenza vaccine. The sample here was PBMCs from blood, taken roughly 45 days after vaccination. This chain links TRBV12-3 or TRBV12-4 with TRBJ2-2, with D possibly called TRBD1 or TRBD2 (6 bases each). The DNA of the CDR3 is TGTGCCAGCAGTCCCAAACCGGGGGCGGCCGGGGAGCTGTTTTTT. Translating gives CASSPKPGAAGELFF.